This T cell receptor (beta chain) was observed in a study of T cell changes during pregnancy in multiple sclerosis (dated by TCRdb to about 2019). Context from the whole study: The study looked at changes in the T cell repertoire across pregnancy in women with multiple sclerosis.

The library was generated by the immunoSEQ multiplex PCR assay. This is the immuneACCESS table as TCRdb keeps it, with only in-frame sequences that have V and J called. A part of the clones is gone; compared with another copy, unresolved V genes explain less than half, and the rest is unexplained. The sample profile shows approximately 88,000 clones; 94% of them were found once. Approximately 0.8% of the sample goes to the ten largest clones. V loses 2 bases of germline sequence and J loses 0 bases, and the interval between the two ends is 9 bases. The CDR3 runs 14 amino acids, cysteine and phenylalanine included. Solely the CDR3 DNA is kept, with 42 bases framed from the first base. Looking up the germline V gene yields CDR1 SGHRS and CDR2 YFSETQ. With regard to this clone: Its antigen is unknown. No much larger clone is present one base from it, and per-base qualities are unavailable.

The TCR was taken from a female donor with multiple sclerosis, enrolled in a pregnancy study. The chain is made from TRBV5-1 and TRBJ2-7; TRBD2 is a possible D gene, resting on 6 matching bases. Sequencing used peripheral blood, obtained in the third trimester of pregnancy. The encoded CDR3 is CASSLGGSSYEQYF. The DNA reads as follows: TGCGCCAGCAGCTTAGGAGGGAGCTCCTACGAGCAGTACTTC.